This T cell receptor beta chain derives from a study of blood T cell repertoires in COVID-19. Across the whole study: Samples of COVID-19 (acute and convalescent) were obtained from the United States, Italy and Spain.

Source study methods: Reference gene primer amplification gave estimated nucleated cell counts. The repertoire was sequenced with immunoSEQ multiplex PCR; TCRdb's copy has only in-frame clones and lacks some. The V and J calls and clone size come from that table; D and trimming were worked out from the DNA. The sample contains roughly 88,000 clones, 70% to 90% of which appear only once. The CDR3 covers 12 residues. The V gene lost 4 bases and the J gene lost 5 bases, with 10 bases spanning the gap. Germline V CDR1 and CDR2: SGHRS, YFSETQ. Source material: peripheral blood. This chain joins TRBV5-1 and TRBJ2-7; D ambiguous. The sequence came from a woman at least 80 years old with acute or convalescent COVID-19. The CDR3 DNA sequence: TGCGCCAGCAGCGTATTTCAGGACGAGCAGTACTTC. Its protein is CASSVFQDEQYF.